This T cell receptor beta chain is drawn from a study of shared clonotypes between healthy human individuals. Study information: Each donor had three CD4 naive, three CD4 memory, two CD8 naive and one CD8 memory plate.

In germline, CDR1 is SGHAT, CDR2 FQDESV (reference sequence). The CDR3 has 16 amino acids. The V gene lost 3 bases and the J gene lost 1 base, with 15 bases spanning the gap. Donors had no recently reported acute infections or vaccinations and were HIV-negative. The study, taken as a whole, reports: Clonotypes that were shared across several donors made up around 5% of naive CD4 clonotypes.

The genomic DNA of each subset was split evenly across several immunoSEQ plates. TCRdb keeps only in-frame clones here, not all; method: immunoSEQ multiplex PCR. The data hold around 2,000,000 clones, with roughly 96% observed a single time. On this clone itself: The antigen is not known.

The J gene is TRBJ1-2, the V gene TRBV11-1, with D uncertain. Sequencing input: naive CD4+ T cells sorted from blood. The subset denotes: CD45RA+ positively selected. The TCR originated in a man in his late teens or twenties in good health. CDR3 sequence (DNA): TGTGCCAGCAGCTTTCGGACGGAAGGGATTAACTATGGCTACACCTTC. Protein: CASSFRTEGINYGYTF.